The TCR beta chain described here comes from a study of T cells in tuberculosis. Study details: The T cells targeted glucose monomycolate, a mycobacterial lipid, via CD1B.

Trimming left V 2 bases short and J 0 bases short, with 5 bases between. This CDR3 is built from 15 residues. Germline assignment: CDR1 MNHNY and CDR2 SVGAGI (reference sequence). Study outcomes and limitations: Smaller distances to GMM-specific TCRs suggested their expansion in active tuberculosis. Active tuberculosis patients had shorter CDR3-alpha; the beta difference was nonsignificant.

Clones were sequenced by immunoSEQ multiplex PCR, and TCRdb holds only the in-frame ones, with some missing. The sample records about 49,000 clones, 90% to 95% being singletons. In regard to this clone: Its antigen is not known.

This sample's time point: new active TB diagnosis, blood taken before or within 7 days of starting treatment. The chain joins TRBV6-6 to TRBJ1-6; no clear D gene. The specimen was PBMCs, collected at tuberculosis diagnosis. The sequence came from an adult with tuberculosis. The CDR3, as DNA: TGTGCCAGCAGTTACGCCAGCTCCTATAATTCACCCCTCCACTTT. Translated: CASSYASSYNSPLHF.